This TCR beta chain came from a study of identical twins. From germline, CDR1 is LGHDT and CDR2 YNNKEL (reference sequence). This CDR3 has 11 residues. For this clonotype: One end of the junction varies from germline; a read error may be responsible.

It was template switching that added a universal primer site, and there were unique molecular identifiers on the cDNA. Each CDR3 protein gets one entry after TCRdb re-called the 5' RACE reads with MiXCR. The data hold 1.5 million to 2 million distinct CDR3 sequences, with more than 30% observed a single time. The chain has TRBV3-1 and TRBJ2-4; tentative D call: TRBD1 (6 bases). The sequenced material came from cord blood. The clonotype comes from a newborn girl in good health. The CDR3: CASSPGHEQHF. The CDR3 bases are TGTGCCAGCAGCCCGGGACACGAGCAGCACTTC.